This TCR beta chain was captured by sequencing in a study of neurological immune-mediated disorders. The CDR3 runs 13 residues. Trimming took off 4 bases at V and 4 bases at J, with 12 bases between the two ends. Looked up from germline, CDR1 is SGHRS and CDR2 is YFSETQ. TCRdb used MiXCR to reprocess the 5' RACE reads, holding one entry per CDR3 protein. The table lists about 21,000 distinct CDR3 sequences, 6% to 8% of them singletons. This clonotype was observed many times. The chain uses TRBV5-1 and TRBJ2-7; the D call may be TRBD1 or TRBD2 (5 bases each). The TCR originated in a woman between 25 and 40 years old with HTLV-1-associated myelopathy (HAM/TSP). Sequencing input: CD8+ T cells from blood. For the CDR3, the DNA is TGCGCCAGCAGCCCGGGGCGCGGTTACGAGCAGTACTTC. It translates to CASSPGRGYEQYF.